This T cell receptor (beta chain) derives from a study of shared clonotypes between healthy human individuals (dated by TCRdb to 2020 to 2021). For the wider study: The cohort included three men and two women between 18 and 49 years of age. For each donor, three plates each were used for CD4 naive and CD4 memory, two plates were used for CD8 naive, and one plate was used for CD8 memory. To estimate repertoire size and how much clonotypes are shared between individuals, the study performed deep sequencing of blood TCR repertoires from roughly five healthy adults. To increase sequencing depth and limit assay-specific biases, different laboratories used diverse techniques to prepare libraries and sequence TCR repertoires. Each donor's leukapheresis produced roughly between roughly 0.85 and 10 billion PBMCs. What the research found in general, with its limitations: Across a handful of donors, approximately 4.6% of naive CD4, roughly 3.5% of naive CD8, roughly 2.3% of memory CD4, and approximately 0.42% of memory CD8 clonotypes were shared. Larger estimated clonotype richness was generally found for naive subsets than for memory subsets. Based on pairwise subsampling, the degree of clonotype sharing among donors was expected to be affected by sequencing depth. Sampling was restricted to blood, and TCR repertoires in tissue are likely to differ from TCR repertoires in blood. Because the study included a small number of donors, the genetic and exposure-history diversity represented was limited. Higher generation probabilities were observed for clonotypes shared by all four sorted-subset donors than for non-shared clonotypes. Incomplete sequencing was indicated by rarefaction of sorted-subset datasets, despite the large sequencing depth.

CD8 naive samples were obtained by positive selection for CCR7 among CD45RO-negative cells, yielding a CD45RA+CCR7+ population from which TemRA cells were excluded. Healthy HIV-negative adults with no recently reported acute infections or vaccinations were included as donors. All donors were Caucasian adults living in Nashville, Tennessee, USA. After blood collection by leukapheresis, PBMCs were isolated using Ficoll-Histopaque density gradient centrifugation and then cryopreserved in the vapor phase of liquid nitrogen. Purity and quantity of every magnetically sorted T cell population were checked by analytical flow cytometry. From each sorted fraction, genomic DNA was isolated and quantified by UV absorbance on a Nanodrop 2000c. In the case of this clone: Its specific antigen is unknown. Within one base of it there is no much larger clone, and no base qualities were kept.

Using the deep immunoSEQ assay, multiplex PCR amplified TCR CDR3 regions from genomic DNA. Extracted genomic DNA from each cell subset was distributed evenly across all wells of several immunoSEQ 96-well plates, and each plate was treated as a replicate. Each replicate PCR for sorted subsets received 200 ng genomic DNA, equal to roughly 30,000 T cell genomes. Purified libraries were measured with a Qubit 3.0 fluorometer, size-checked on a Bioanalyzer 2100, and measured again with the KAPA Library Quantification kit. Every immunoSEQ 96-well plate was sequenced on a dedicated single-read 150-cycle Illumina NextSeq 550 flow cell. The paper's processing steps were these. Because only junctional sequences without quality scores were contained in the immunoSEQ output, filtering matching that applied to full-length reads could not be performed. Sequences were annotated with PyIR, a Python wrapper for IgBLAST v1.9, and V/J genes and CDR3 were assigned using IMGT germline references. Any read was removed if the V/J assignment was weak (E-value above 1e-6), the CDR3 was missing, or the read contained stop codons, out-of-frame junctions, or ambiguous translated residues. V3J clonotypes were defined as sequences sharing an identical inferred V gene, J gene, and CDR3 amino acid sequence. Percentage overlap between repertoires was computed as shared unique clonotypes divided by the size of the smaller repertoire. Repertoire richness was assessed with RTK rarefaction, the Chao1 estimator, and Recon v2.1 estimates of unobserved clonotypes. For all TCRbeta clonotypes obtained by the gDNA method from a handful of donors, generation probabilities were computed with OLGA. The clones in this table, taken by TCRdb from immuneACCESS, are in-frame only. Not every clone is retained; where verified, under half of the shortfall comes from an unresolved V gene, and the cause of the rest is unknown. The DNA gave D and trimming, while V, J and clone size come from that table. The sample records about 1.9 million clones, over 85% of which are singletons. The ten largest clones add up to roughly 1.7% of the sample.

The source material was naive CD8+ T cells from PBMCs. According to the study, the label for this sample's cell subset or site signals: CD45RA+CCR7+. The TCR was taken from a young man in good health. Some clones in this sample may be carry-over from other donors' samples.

The DNA sequence is TGTGCTAGTGGTTTGGTAACCGCGAGAACCGGGGAGCTGTTTTTT. Protein translation: CASGLVTARTGELFF. The V and J segments used are TRBV12-5 and TRBJ2-2; the D gene is not confidently resolved. CDR1 LGHNT and CDR2 FRNRAP were looked up in the germline V gene. V loses 0 bases of germline sequence and J loses 5 bases, and the interval between the two ends is 10 bases. The cysteine opens and the phenylalanine closes a CDR3 of 15 amino acids. Solely the CDR3 DNA is kept, with 45 bases framed from the first base.